This entry describes one T cell receptor beta chain. It was with random hexamers that roughly 0.45 to 1 ug RNA was reverse transcribed. It was immunoSEQ multiplex PCR that amplified TCR beta CDR3 across 54 Vbeta and 13 Jbeta. One entry per CDR3 protein, called by TCRdb with MiXCR from the immunoSEQ multiplex PCR reads. The data contain 160,000 or so distinct CDR3 sequences, about 92% of them singletons. This sample is part of a study of CD8 T cells in Susac syndrome. The V end was cut by 5 bases, the J end by 1 base, with 18 bases between. CDR3 length: 16 amino acids. Germline loops: CDR1 LGHDT, CDR2 YNNKEL (reference sequence). While serving as controls, healthy donors were matched for age and sex. TEMRA cells were FACS-enriched, with CD8+ and CD4+ T cells isolated negatively.

The TCR comes from a human donor in good health. The chain has TRBV3-1 and TRBJ2-7, with D perhaps matching TRBD1 or TRBD2 (5 bases each). The sequenced sample consisted of CD4+ T cells from PBMCs. The CDR3 is CASSGGPGTRSYEQYF. In DNA, the CDR3 is TGTGCCAGCAGCGGTGGACCCGGGACCCGGTCCTACGAGCAGTACTTC.